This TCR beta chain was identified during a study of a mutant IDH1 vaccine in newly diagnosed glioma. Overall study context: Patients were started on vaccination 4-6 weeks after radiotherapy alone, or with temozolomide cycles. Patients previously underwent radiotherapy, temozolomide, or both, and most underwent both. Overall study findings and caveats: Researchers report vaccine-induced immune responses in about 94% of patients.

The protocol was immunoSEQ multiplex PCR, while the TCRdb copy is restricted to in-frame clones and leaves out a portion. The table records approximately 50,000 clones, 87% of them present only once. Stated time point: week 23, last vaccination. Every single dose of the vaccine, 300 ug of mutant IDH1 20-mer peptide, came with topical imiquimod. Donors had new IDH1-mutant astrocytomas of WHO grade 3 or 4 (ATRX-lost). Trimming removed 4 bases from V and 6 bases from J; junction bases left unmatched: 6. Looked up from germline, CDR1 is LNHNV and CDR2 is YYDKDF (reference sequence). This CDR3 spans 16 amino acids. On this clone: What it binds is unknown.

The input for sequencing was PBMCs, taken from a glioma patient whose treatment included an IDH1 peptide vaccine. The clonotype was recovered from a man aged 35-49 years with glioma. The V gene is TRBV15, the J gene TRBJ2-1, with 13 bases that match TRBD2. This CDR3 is CATSKSGLAGTNEQFF. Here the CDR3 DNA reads TGTGCCACCAGCAAATCGGGACTAGCGGGAACCAATGAGCAGTTCTTC.